This TCR beta chain was sequenced for a study of cytomegalovirus exposure and HLA in healthy donors. Study overall: Unique TCRs numbering about 87 million, obtained from HLA-typed donors, made up an early data release. Study observations and caveats: Testing in vitro showed three CMV-associated chains specific for CMV antigens. Cytomegalovirus association was listed for about 180 TCR beta chains.

PCR used 60 Vbeta primers and 13 Jbeta primers. Produced via immunoSEQ multiplex PCR; TCRdb's table is partial and in-frame only. The sample includes hundreds of thousands of clones, around 70% seen only once; the top ten take around 2.6%. On this clone: Its matching antigen is unknown.

The CDR3 length is 16 residues. V lost 1 base and J 3 bases, leaving 13 bases between the germline ends. Germline values: CDR1 LGHNA, CDR2 YSLEER. This chain links TRBV4-3 with TRBJ1-5, with D perhaps matching TRBD1 (5 bases). Material for sequencing was PBMCs. The TCR originated in a man in his forties in good health and CMV-seropositive. In nucleotides, the CDR3 is TGCGCCAGCAGCCAAGGTGGCTCAGGGAACAATCAGCCCCAGCATTTT. The encoded protein is CASSQGGSGNNQPQHF.